This section outlines one T cell receptor beta chain sequence together with its context. Its target is unknown. Some clones are missing from TCRdb's copy, which holds only in-frame ones; the method was immunoSEQ multiplex PCR. This table holds roughly 130,000 clones, about 90% found once. The data were obtained in a study of T cell responses to AZD1222 COVID-19 vaccine. CDR3 size: 16 residues. Study conclusions and caveats: An increase in Spike-specific TCR breadth and depth was observed after two AZD1222 doses. Seropositivity was recorded at baseline in only 6 or 7 AZD1222 recipients. Across spike, vaccine-associated CD4 TCRs were found, dominant at 160-218 and 743-854.

The material was peripheral blood, obtained 28 days after the second dose of the MenACWY control vaccine. This clonotype originated in an adult who received the MenACWY meningococcal vaccine as a control. This chain joins TRBV21-1 and TRBJ2-1; no DNA check was done on the table's D call, TRBD2. TRBV21-1 represents a pseudogene. CDR3 region: CASSKMGLAGAGEQFF. The CDR3 bases are TGTGCCAGCAGCAAAATGGGACTAGCGGGAGCAGGGGAGCAGTTCTTC.